These T cell receptor beta chains were read from a single sample in a study of OX40 agonist ivuxolimab in advanced cancers. The protocol was immunoSEQ multiplex PCR, while the TCRdb copy is restricted to in-frame clones and leaves out a portion. The sample shows tens of thousands of clones, 65% to 85% of them seen only once. This sample comprised CD4+ or CD8+ T cells sorted from blood, obtained in a trial of the OX40 agonist ivuxolimab. All receptors come from an adult with an advanced solid tumor such as melanoma, head and neck, liver or kidney cancer. Each CDR3 is given with its conserved first and last residue. A D gene is named only where the DNA matches it firmly. Expanded clones get a size class; other rows say once, few or many, or leave the size out.

.,.,TRBJ2-7,TRBV4-1,TGCGCCAGCAGCCAAGTAAGGTCCGAGGCTGGCGAGCAGTACTTC,CASSQVRSEAGEQYF
TRBD1,.,TRBJ1-1,TRBV7-3,TGTGCCAGCAGCCAGACAGGGGGATTGGTGAACACTGAAGCTTTCTTT,CASSQTGGLVNTEAFF
.,.,TRBJ2-1,TRBV29-1,TGCAGCGTTGAAGAAGGATGGAGCGCGTACAATGAGCAGTTCTTC,CSVEEGWSAYNEQFF
TRBD2,.,TRBJ2-3,TRBV6-6,TGTGCCAGCAGTCAGACTAGCGGGAGGAGTTTAGATACGCAGTATTTT,CASSQTSGRSLDTQYF
TRBD1,.,TRBJ1-5,TRBV11-2,TGTGCCAGCAGCGCGAACAGGGGGCCCCAGCATTTT,CASSANRGPQHF
.,.,TRBJ1-1,TRBV14,TGTGCCAGCAGCCAAGGGCTGGGGTCGTCGAACACTGAAGCTTTCTTT,CASSQGLGSSNTEAFF
.,.,TRBJ2-1,TRBV13,TGTGCCAGCAGCCAACAGGGAAGGGACATGAATGAGCAGTTCTTC,CASSQQGRDMNEQFF
TRBD1,once,TRBJ1-4,TRBV15,TGTGCCACCAGCAGAGAGAACAGGGGAAGTGAAAAACTGTTTTTT,CATSRENRGSEKLFF
TRBD1,many,TRBJ1-2,TRBV19,TGTGCCAGTAGTTTGCGGGGACAGGGGGTGAACTATGGCTACACCTTC,CASSLRGQGVNYGYTF
TRBD2,.,TRBJ2-1,TRBV4-3,TGCGCCAGCAGCCAGGGGACTAGCGGGTACAATGAGCAGTTCTTC,CASSQGTSGYNEQFF
TRBD1,.,TRBJ1-1,TRBV19,TGTGCCAGTAGTGACAGGGGTTGGACTGAAGCTTTCTTT,CASSDRGWTEAFF
.,.,TRBJ1-4,TRBV15,TGTGCCACCAGCACCGTCGGGGCAGGGTGGACTAATGAAAAACTGTTTTTT,CATSTVGAGWTNEKLFF
TRBD1,medium-sized,TRBJ1-2,TRBV15,TGTGCCACCAGCAGAGACCGGACAGGGTGGAACTATGGCTACACCTTC,CATSRDRTGWNYGYTF
.,.,TRBJ2-2,TRBV6-1,TGTGCCAGCAGTGAATCCCCGACAGGCACCGGGGAGCTGTTTTTT,CASSESPTGTGELFF
.,many,TRBJ2-1,TRBV4-1,TGCGCCAGCAGCCTTTCATCCGGGAATGAGCAGTTCTTC,CASSLSSGNEQFF
TRBD2,.,TRBJ2-7,TRBV7-9,TGTGCCAGCAGCTTAAGATCTAGCGGGACCTACGAGCAGTACTTC,CASSLRSSGTYEQYF
.,.,TRBJ2-5,TRBV4-1,TGCGCCAGCAGCCAAGCGGACACTGAATTGTACCAAGAGACCCAGTACTTC,CASSQADTELYQETQYF
.,.,TRBJ2-2,TRBV6-1,TGTGCCAGCAGGTCCTTCCCGAACACCGGGGAGCTGTTTTTT,CASRSFPNTGELFF
TRBD2,few,TRBJ2-5,TRBV7-8,TGTGCCAGCAGCCCCCCCGGGGGGAGAGTAGCGGGAGAGACCCAGTACTTC,CASSPPGGRVAGETQYF
.,medium-sized,TRBJ1-1,TRBV6-5,TGTGCCAGCAGTGGACGTTTTGGCATGAACACTGAAGCTTTCTTT,CASSGRFGMNTEAFF
TRBD1,.,TRBJ2-7,TRBV28,TGTGCCACCCAAGGACAGGGCTTTCGCGAGCAGTACTTC,CATQGQGFREQYF
TRBD1,.,TRBJ2-7,TRBV4-3,TGCGCCAGCAGCCAAGGACAGGGATCCTACGAGCAGTACTTC,CASSQGQGSYEQYF
TRBD2,.,TRBJ2-7,TRBV5-1,TGCGCCAGCAGCTCTAGCGGGGGGGCCCCCGAGCAGTACTTC,CASSSSGGAPEQYF
.,.,TRBJ1-6,TRBV2,TGTGCCAGCAGGGTGGATTCACCCCTCCACTTT,CASRVDSPLHF
.,.,TRBJ2-5,TRBV9,TGTGCCAGCAGCCACGGAGGGCTGAACCAAGAGACCCAGTACTTC,CASSHGGLNQETQYF
.,.,TRBJ2-1,TRBV5-1,TGCGCCAGCAGCCCGATTCGACAAACCAATGAGCAGTTCTTC,CASSPIRQTNEQFF
.,.,TRBJ2-2,TRBV15,TGTGCCACCAGCATAAAACTCGGGGGGCTGAACACCGGGGAGCTGTTTTTT,CATSIKLGGLNTGELFF
.,.,TRBJ2-1,TRBV7-9,TGTGCCAGCAGCTCCATCACCGGATTCGATGAGCAGTTCTTC,CASSSITGFDEQFF
.,.,TRBJ2-2,TRBV6-4,TGTGCCAGCAGTGACTCCCCCGCGAACACCGGGGAGCTGTTTTTT,CASSDSPANTGELFF
.,.,TRBJ2-3,TRBV27,TGTGCCAGCAGTCTGGGATTCAGGACAGATACGCAGTATTTT,CASSLGFRTDTQYF
.,.,TRBJ1-4,TRBV10-3,TGTGCCATCAGTGAAAGCGGCGGAACTAATGAAAAACTGTTTTTT,CAISESGGTNEKLFF
.,.,TRBJ2-7,TRBV27,TGTGCCAGCAGGACAACCTCCTACGAGCAGTACTTC,CASRTTSYEQYF
.,.,TRBJ1-1,TRBV20-1,TGCAGTCTAGGTGGGGACACTGAAGCTTTCTTT,CSLGGDTEAFF
.,.,TRBJ1-2,TRBV5-8,TGTGCCAGCAGCTTGGTCGGGGCAAGCTATGGCTACACCTTC,CASSLVGASYGYTF
.,few,TRBJ1-3,TRBV5-6,TGTGCCAGCAGCTTGGGACCCTCTGGAAACACCATATATTTT,CASSLGPSGNTIYF
TRBD1,.,TRBJ2-7,TRBV5-1,TGCGCCAGCAGCCAACCGGGACAGGACTACGAGCAGTACTTC,CASSQPGQDYEQYF
.,few,TRBJ2-1,TRBV7-8,TGTGCCAGCAGCTGGCAGGGTAACAATGAGCAGTTCTTC,CASSWQGNNEQFF
.,.,TRBJ2-3,TRBV7-9,TGTGCCAGCAGCGTCGGGAGCACAGATACGCAGTATTTT,CASSVGSTDTQYF
TRBD2,.,TRBJ2-7,TRBV5-6,TGTGCCAGCAGCTTGATGAGCGGGGGGACCTACGAGCAGTACTTC,CASSLMSGGTYEQYF
.,.,TRBJ2-7,TRBV30,TGTGCCTGGAGGGAGGGCTTCGAGCAGTACTTC,CAWREGFEQYF
TRBD2,.,TRBJ2-3,TRBV4-1,TGCGCCAGCAGCCAAGATCGGAGCGGGGGGAAGACAGATACGCAGTATTTT,CASSQDRSGGKTDTQYF
TRBD2,many,TRBJ2-3,TRBV5-1,TGCGCCAGCAGCTTGGCCATGACTAGCGGAAGCACAGATACGCAGTATTTT,CASSLAMTSGSTDTQYF
.,.,TRBJ1-6,TRBV4-3,TGCGCCAGCAGCCAAGAGGACGGGATCAATTCACCCCTCCACTTT,CASSQEDGINSPLHF
.,.,TRBJ2-1,TRBV11-3,TGTGCCAGCAGCCAGAGCGGACTACAAAATGAGCAGTTCTTC,CASSQSGLQNEQFF
.,.,TRBJ2-3,TRBV27,TGTGCCAGCAGTTCGGAGAAAGTGGCAGATACGCAGTATTTT,CASSSEKVADTQYF
TRBD2,.,TRBJ2-7,TRBV5-6,TGTGCCAGCAGCTTGCTAGCGGGGGCAACCGCCTACGAGCAGTACTTC,CASSLLAGATAYEQYF
.,once,TRBJ2-7,TRBV5-1,TGCGCCAGCAGCTTGGGACCTGGGCGGGAGCAGTACTTC,CASSLGPGREQYF
.,.,TRBJ1-1,TRBV6-1,TGTGCCAGCAGATCTAGTGAGAGGAGGACTGAAGCTTTCTTT,CASRSSERRTEAFF
.,.,TRBJ2-7,TRBV7-9,TGTGCCAGCAGCTTAGAAACAGCCTACGAGCAGTACTTC,CASSLETAYEQYF
TRBD1,.,TRBJ1-4,TRBV2,TGTGCCAGCAGTGAAGGGAACAGGGGGACTAATGAAAAACTGTTTTTT,CASSEGNRGTNEKLFF
.,.,TRBJ2-5,TRBV7-2,TGTGCCAGCAGCCCAACCTCACGTCGGGGGCAAGAGACCCAGTACTTC,CASSPTSRRGQETQYF
TRBD2,.,TRBJ2-5,TRBV30,TGTGCCTGGAGCGGCGACTTGAGCGGGGGGGTTCAAGAGACCCAGTACTTC,CAWSGDLSGGVQETQYF
TRBD1,many,TRBJ1-2,TRBV6-5,TGTGCCAGCAGTTACGGACAGGCCTATGGCTACACCTTC,CASSYGQAYGYTF
.,.,TRBJ2-3,TRBV27,TGTGCCAGCAGTTTATCTCAGGACTTTCCGGATACGCAGTATTTT,CASSLSQDFPDTQYF